This T cell receptor (beta chain) derives from a study of blood T cell repertoires in COVID-19. Background on the study: COVID-19 samples collected from the United States, Italy and Spain covered acute and convalescent phases.

This CDR3 has 17 amino acids. V shed 2 bases, J shed 7 bases, and the junction held 9 bases outside the gene matches. From germline, CDR1 is SEHNR and CDR2 FQNEAQ (reference sequence). Clones were sequenced by immunoSEQ multiplex PCR, and TCRdb holds only the in-frame ones, with some missing. This sample has around 450,000 clones; around 90% occur once, and the top ten carry 0.7%. In this sample, this clone turned up once. Source material: PBMCs or T cells enriched from blood (not recorded which). The receptor's source is a woman aged 18-35 years who had recovered from COVID-19. This chain joins TRBV7-9 and TRBJ1-5; 12 bases map to TRBD1. The chain's CDR3 is CASSLSAGTGGRQPQHF. DNA of the CDR3: TGTGCCAGCAGCTTAAGCGCCGGGACAGGGGGCAGGCAGCCCCAGCATTTT.